One and the same sample provided the 9 T cell receptor beta chains below, sequenced in a study of cytomegalovirus exposure and HLA in healthy donors. The study ran its PCR with 60 Vbeta and 13 Jbeta primers. Only in-frame clones appear in the TCRdb table, and some are missing; sequencing was by immunoSEQ multiplex PCR. This sample has about 86,000 clones, with around four fifths found just once. Input material: PBMCs. The receptors were gathered from a male donor in good health and CMV-seropositive.

This clone showed up just once. This chain uses TRBV5-1 with TRBJ2-3; TRBD2 aligns across 13 bases. Germline V gene sequence: CDR1 SGHRS, CDR2 YFSETQ. The CDR3 contains 17 residues. The V segment lost 3 bases and the J segment 4 bases; nucleotides outside the gene matches: 8. The CDR3, as DNA: TGCGCCAGCAGCTCAACGAGACTAGCGGGAGGCTCAGATACGCAGTATTTT. Encoded protein: CASSSTRLAGGSDTQYF. Full variable domain (missing parts from reference TRBV5-1 and TRBJ2-3): KAGVTQTPRYLIKTRGQQVTLSCSPISGHRSVSWYQQTPGQGLQFLFEYFSETQRNKGNFPGRFSGRQFSNSRSEMNVSTLELGDSALYLCASSSTRLAGGSDTQYFGPGTRLTVL.

This clone was counted at least ten times. This chain connects TRBV6-1 to TRBJ2-7; 9 positions agree with TRBD1. CDR1 and CDR2 (germline): MNHNS, SASEGT. This CDR3 has 15 residues. The ends lost 5 bases at V and 6 bases at J; junction bases unmatched: 11. CDR3 bases: TGTGCCAGCAGTCTTTTTACCGGGACAGGGTCCGAGCAGTACTTC. Amino acid sequence: CASSLFTGTGSEQYF.

J is TRBJ2-2 and V is TRBV7-2; D gene unclear. The CDR3 covers 15 residues. Trimming pared 0 bases from V and 2 bases from J, leaving 7 bases between. In germline, CDR1 is SGHTA, CDR2 FQGNSA. In DNA, the CDR3 is TGTGCCAGCAGCTTAGCGCGATCCAACACCGGGGAGCTGTTTTTT. Its translation is CASSLARSNTGELFF.

The V call is TRBV6-4, the J call TRBJ2-1, with 9 bases identical to TRBD2. CDR1 is MRHNA, CDR2 SNTAGT, per germline. The CDR3 spans 16 residues. V gave up 3 bases and J gave up 0 bases; unmatched junction bases: 3. The CDR3 nucleotides are TGTGCCAGCAGTGAGACTAGCGGTTCCTCCTACAATGAGCAGTTCTTC. Protein product: CASSETSGSSYNEQFF.

The J gene is TRBJ1-4, the V gene TRBV5-4; D is undetermined. Between the trimmed V and J ends, which lost 0 bases and 8 bases, there was a span of 14 bases. The CDR3 is 15 residues long. Germline CDR1 SGHNT, CDR2 YYREEE (reference sequence). The chain's CDR3 is CASSLGAKGAEKLFF. The CDR3 DNA follows: TGTGCCAGCAGCTTGGGGGCAAAGGGAGCCGAAAAACTGTTTTTT.

CDR3 residues: CASISRGDRGNTEAFF. The CDR3 DNA is TGTGCCAGCATTTCACGGGGGGACAGGGGTAACACTGAAGCTTTCTTT. This sequence joins TRBV2 and TRBJ1-1; TRBD1 agrees at 10 bases. Germline V CDR1 and CDR2: SNHLY, FYNNEI. J was trimmed by 2 bases and V by 7 bases; bases with no gene match: 10. The CDR3 extends over 16 amino acids.

This chain joins TRBV25-1 and TRBJ2-7, with D possibly being TRBD2 (6 bases). The CDR3 is 12 residues long. Germline loops: CDR1 MGHDK, CDR2 SYGVNS. Trimming removed 4 bases from V and 6 bases from J, with 10 bases in between. CDR3 in DNA: TGTGCCAGCAGTGGATGGGGGGTCGAGCAGTACTTC. Its translation: CASSGWGVEQYF.

The chain joins TRBV25-1 to TRBJ1-1; 8 positions match TRBD1. The ends lost 4 bases at V and 5 bases at J; junction bases unmatched: 3. Germline values: CDR1 MGHDK, CDR2 SYGVNS. This CDR3 has 13 residues. CDR3 in amino acids: CASSVTGVTEAFF. The CDR3 nucleotides read TGTGCCAGCAGTGTGACAGGGGTTACTGAAGCTTTCTTT.

The rearrangement joins TRBV4-2 to TRBJ2-7, with D hard to call. The CDR3 has 15 residues. V lost 0 bases and J 2 bases, leaving 11 bases between the germline ends. Germline CDR1 LGHNA, CDR2 YNFKEQ. The CDR3 DNA is TGTGCCAGCAGCCAAGATAACACCCAAACCTACGAGCAGTACTTC. This gives the protein CASSQDNTQTYEQYF.